These T cell receptor beta chains were read from a single sample in a study of blood T cells in healthy people across ages. TCRdb re-called the 5' RACE reads through MiXCR, storing one row per CDR3 protein. The sample records around 670,000 distinct CDR3 sequences, approximately 30% being singletons. What was sequenced was blood. These receptors all come from a woman older than 75 in good health. Each CDR3 is given without its conserved first and last residue. The order of the fields is J gene, V gene, CDR3 protein.

j_gene: TRBJ2-1; v_gene: TRBV3-1; CDR3aa: ASSLDYQDDNEQF
j_gene: TRBJ1-1; v_gene: TRBV5-1; CDR3aa: ASSSPRQGNTEAF
j_gene: TRBJ2-3; v_gene: TRBV29-1; CDR3aa: SVERGSGDTQY
j_gene: TRBJ2-2; v_gene: TRBV9; CDR3aa: ASSVLAGGPPGELF
j_gene: TRBJ1-5; v_gene: TRBV9; CDR3aa: ASSVSGNFQPQH
j_gene: TRBJ2-2; v_gene: TRBV11-1; CDR3aa: ASSPRTGSAGELF
j_gene: TRBJ2-5; v_gene: TRBV5-6; CDR3aa: ASSSVGAGETQY
j_gene: TRBJ1-5; v_gene: TRBV5-6; CDR3aa: ASSLKPNRANQPQH
j_gene: TRBJ2-5; v_gene: TRBV4-2; CDR3aa: ASSQEGPAGVPGETQY
j_gene: TRBJ1-2; v_gene: TRBV20-1; CDR3aa: SVARWGPPNAAYGYT